The entry that follows covers one T cell receptor beta chain sequence. These data originate in a study of blood T cell repertoires in COVID-19. Germline V gene lookup returns CDR1 MNHNY and CDR2 SVGAGI (reference sequence). This CDR3 is built from 17 residues. V shed 5 bases, J shed 0 bases, and the junction held 9 bases outside the gene matches. It was during active infection that Seattle patients were enrolled and then longitudinally followed. This table comes from immunoSEQ multiplex PCR, and its TCRdb copy is limited to in-frame clones, with some not included. Among roughly 180,000 clones listed, 70% to 90% were seen once.

This TCR was recovered from an elderly man with COVID-19, enrolled during active disease. The sample was peripheral blood. The chain uses TRBV6-6 and TRBJ1-4; 7 bases agree with TRBD1. CDR3 amino acids: CASSRRQGVTTNEKLFF. The CDR3 bases are TGTGCCAGCAGTCGCCGACAGGGTGTCACAACTAATGAAAAACTGTTTTTT.